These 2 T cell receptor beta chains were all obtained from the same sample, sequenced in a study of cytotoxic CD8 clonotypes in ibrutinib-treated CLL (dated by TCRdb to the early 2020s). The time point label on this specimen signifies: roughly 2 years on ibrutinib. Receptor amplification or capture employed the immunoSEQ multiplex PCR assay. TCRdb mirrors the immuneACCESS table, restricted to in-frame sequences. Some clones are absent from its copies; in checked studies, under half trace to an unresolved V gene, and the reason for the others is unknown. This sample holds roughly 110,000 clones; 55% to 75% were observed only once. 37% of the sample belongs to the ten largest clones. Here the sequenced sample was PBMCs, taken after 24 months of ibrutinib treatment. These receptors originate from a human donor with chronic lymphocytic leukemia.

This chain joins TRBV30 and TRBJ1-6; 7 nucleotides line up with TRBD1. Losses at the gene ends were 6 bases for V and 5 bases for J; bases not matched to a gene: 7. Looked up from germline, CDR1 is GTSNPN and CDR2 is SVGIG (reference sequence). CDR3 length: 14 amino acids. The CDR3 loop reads CACRGTANNSPLHF. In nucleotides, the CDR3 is TGTGCCTGTAGAGGGACAGCCAATAATTCACCCCTCCACTTT.

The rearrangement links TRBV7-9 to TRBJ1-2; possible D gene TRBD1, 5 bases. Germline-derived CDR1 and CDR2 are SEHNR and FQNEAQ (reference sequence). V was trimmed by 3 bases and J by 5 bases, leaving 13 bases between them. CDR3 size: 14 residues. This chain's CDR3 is CASSLGLGPYGYTF. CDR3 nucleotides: TGTGCCAGCAGCTTGGGCCTGGGGCCATATGGCTACACCTTC.